The rows below give T cell receptor beta chains drawn from one sample of a study of blood T cell repertoires in COVID-19. Repertoires were generated with immunoSEQ multiplex PCR, while TCRdb's copy carries only in-frame clones and drops some. Of fewer than 150,000 clones listed, around 83% were seen once; the top ten hold about a sixth. Sample: PBMCs or T cells enriched from blood (not recorded which). All receptors derive from a man aged 30 to 45 who had recovered from COVID-19. Both conserved end residues are part of each CDR3. Fields, in order: clone size, V gene, J gene, D gene, CDR3 protein, CDR3 DNA. D genes are given only for firm matches. Not all rows give a size; the values are once, few, many and, for expanded clones, a class.

.	TRBV9	TRBJ2-6	.	CASSPRGALSGANVLTF	TGTGCCAGCAGCCCCCGGGGGGCCCTCTCTGGGGCCAACGTCCTGACTTTC
.	TRBV7-6	TRBJ1-4	.	CASSLGGGGEKLFF	TGTGCCAGCAGCTTAGGAGGGGGGGGAGAAAAACTGTTTTTT
.	TRBV9	TRBJ2-1	.	CASSVDGRSSYNEQFF	TGTGCCAGCAGCGTAGACGGAAGGAGCTCCTACAATGAGCAGTTCTTC
.	TRBV9	TRBJ2-3	.	CASSVDRGRLPSGGPDTQYF	TGTGCCAGCAGCGTAGACAGGGGGCGTCTGCCTAGCGGGGGTCCCGATACGCAGTATTTT
.	TRBV10-1	TRBJ1-1	.	CASSTGNTEAFF	TGCGCCAGCAGTACAGGGAACACTGAAGCTTTCTTT
.	TRBV6-5	TRBJ2-1	.	CASRKSRGDNEQFF	TGTGCCAGCAGGAAGAGCAGGGGCGACAATGAGCAGTTCTTC
.	TRBV6-5	TRBJ1-2	.	CASRPSGLANYGYTF	TGTGCCAGCAGACCGTCCGGGTTAGCTAACTATGGCTACACCTTC
.	TRBV5-6	TRBJ2-7	.	CASSSSGHWYEQYF	TGTGCCAGCAGCTCGTCTGGACATTGGTACGAGCAGTACTTC
once	TRBV5-4	TRBJ2-5	TRBD1	CASSLGTGPETQYF	TGTGCCAGCAGCTTGGGGACAGGGCCAGAGACCCAGTACTTC
.	TRBV9	TRBJ2-5	TRBD1	CASSPETGVDETQYF	TGTGCCAGCAGCCCAGAGACAGGGGTGGATGAGACCCAGTACTTC
.	TRBV2	TRBJ1-1	.	CASSERGDTEAFF	TGTGCCAGCAGTGAACGGGGTGACACTGAAGCTTTCTTT
.	TRBV19	TRBJ1-6	.	CASSIQGNSPLHF	TGTGCCAGTAGTATACAGGGCAATTCACCCCTCCACTTT
.	TRBV2	TRBJ2-2	.	CASQVRVNGELFF	TGTGCCAGCCAAGTACGGGTGAACGGGGAGCTGTTTTTT
.	TRBV19	TRBJ2-2	TRBD2	CASSSRLAGGWNGELFF	TGTGCCAGTAGTAGCCGACTAGCGGGAGGGTGGAACGGGGAGCTGTTTTTT
few	TRBV19	TRBJ2-7	.	CASSWGAGVHYEQYF	TGTGCCAGTTCTTGGGGGGCGGGAGTTCACTACGAGCAGTACTTC
.	TRBV7-9	TRBJ2-3	TRBD2	CASSTRTSGRGTDTQYF	TGTGCCAGCAGCACACGAACTAGCGGTCGGGGCACAGATACGCAGTATTTT
.	TRBV7-9	TRBJ2-1	TRBD1	CASSPGQVNNEQFF	TGTGCCAGCAGTCCGGGACAGGTAAACAATGAGCAGTTCTTC
.	TRBV5-4	TRBJ2-6	.	CASSRGGDGANVLTF	TGTGCCAGCAGCCGGGGCGGGGACGGGGCCAACGTCCTGACTTTC
.	TRBV5-1	TRBJ1-4	.	CASSRLGDEKLFF	TGCGCCAGCAGCCGGCTGGGAGATGAAAAACTGTTTTTT
.	TRBV21-1	TRBJ1-5	.	CASPKPGHPQPQHF	TGTGCCAGTCCCAAACCGGGACACCCTCAGCCCCAGCATTTT
.	TRBV5-1	TRBJ1-1	.	CASSEGYSTEAFF	TGCGCCAGCAGCGAGGGATATAGCACTGAAGCTTTCTTT
.	TRBV3-1/TRBV3-2	TRBJ1-2	.	CASSPGSAGANGYTF	TGTGCCAGCAGCCCAGGATCGGCAGGCGCGAATGGCTACACCTTC
.	TRBV7-6	TRBJ1-2	.	CASSPGVGNYGYTF	TGTGCCAGCAGCCCAGGGGTTGGGAACTATGGCTACACCTTC
.	TRBV18	TRBJ2-1	TRBD2	CASSPSGNYNEQFF	TGTGCCAGCTCTCCGAGCGGGAATTACAATGAGCAGTTCTTC
.	TRBV10-1	TRBJ2-3	.	CASSESASTDTQYF	TGCGCCAGCAGTGAGAGCGCGAGCACAGATACGCAGTATTTT
.	TRBV7-2	TRBJ1-1	TRBD1	CASSSDRAAMNTEAFF	TGTGCCAGCAGCTCCGACAGGGCTGCGATGAACACTGAAGCTTTCTTT
.	TRBV2	TRBJ2-1	TRBD2	CASSVDSGAWNEQFF	TGTGCCAGCAGTGTGGATAGCGGGGCGTGGAATGAGCAGTTCTTC
.	TRBV19	TRBJ1-1	TRBD1	CASTVGSTGPTEAFF	TGTGCCAGTACCGTTGGGTCGACAGGGCCCACTGAAGCTTTCTTT
.	TRBV7-9	TRBJ1-2	TRBD1	CASSLVVRDRGVYGYTF	TGTGCCAGCAGCTTAGTGGTCCGGGACAGGGGCGTCTATGGCTACACCTTC
few	TRBV18	TRBJ2-1	.	CASSMQGNEQFF	TGTGCCAGCTCAATGCAGGGGAATGAGCAGTTCTTC
.	TRBV7-9	TRBJ2-3	.	CASSLLQGADTQYF	TGTGCCAGCAGCCTCCTACAGGGTGCAGATACGCAGTATTTT
.	TRBV10-3	TRBJ1-5	.	CAISAGLSNQPQHF	TGTGCCATCAGCGCAGGGCTTAGCAATCAGCCCCAGCATTTT
.	TRBV24-1	TRBJ1-6	TRBD1	CATSDLGDRAQTYYNSPLHF	TGTGCCACCAGTGATTTGGGGGACAGGGCCCAAACCTACTATAATTCACCCCTCCACTTT
.	TRBV6-2/TRBV6-3	TRBJ2-5	.	CASSPGVEETQYF	TGTGCCAGCAGTCCCGGGGTTGAAGAGACCCAGTACTTC
.	TRBV28	TRBJ1-2	.	CASSPDEAIYGYTF	TGTGCCAGCAGTCCCGACGAGGCCATCTATGGCTACACCTTC
.	TRBV10-3	TRBJ1-6	TRBD1	CAISETRQGENSPLHF	TGTGCCATCAGCGAAACCAGACAGGGGGAGAATTCACCCCTCCACTTT
.	TRBV12-3/TRBV12-4	TRBJ2-3	.	CASSPGSLNTQYF	TGTGCCAGCAGTCCGGGATCGCTTAATACGCAGTATTTT
few	TRBV10-3	TRBJ1-2	.	CAISEESTGHYGYTF	TGTGCCATCAGTGAGGAGAGTACAGGGCACTATGGCTACACCTTC
.	TRBV20-1	TRBJ2-5	.	CSGVGQETQYF	TGCAGTGGGGTCGGGCAAGAGACCCAGTACTTC
.	TRBV11-2	TRBJ2-1	TRBD1	CASSKHTGTGGVNEQFF	TGTGCCAGCAGCAAACACACCGGGACAGGGGGCGTCAATGAGCAGTTCTTC
.	TRBV19	TRBJ2-3	TRBD2	CASSIFAGGPGDTQYF	TGTGCCAGTAGTATCTTCGCGGGAGGGCCGGGGGATACGCAGTATTTT
.	TRBV10-3	TRBJ2-7	TRBD1	CAIRQPGQGISEQYF	TGTGCCATCAGGCAACCGGGACAGGGTATCTCCGAGCAGTACTTC
.	TRBV19	TRBJ1-5	.	CASSTRENYSNQPQHF	TGTGCCAGTAGTACCCGGGAAAACTATAGCAATCAGCCCCAGCATTTT
.	TRBV14	TRBJ1-4	.	CASSGSNEKLFF	TGTGCCAGCAGCGGCAGTAATGAAAAACTGTTTTTT
.	TRBV30	TRBJ2-3	TRBD1	CAWSVDRGQTDTQYF	TGTGCCTGGAGTGTAGACAGGGGTCAAACAGATACGCAGTATTTT
.	TRBV18	TRBJ2-7	.	CASSGGMDYEQYF	TGTGCCAGCTCGGGCGGGATGGACTACGAGCAGTACTTC
once	TRBV5-1	TRBJ1-1	TRBD1	CASSLGQGLNTEAFF	TGCGCCAGCAGCCTAGGACAGGGCTTGAACACTGAAGCTTTCTTT
.	TRBV6-1	TRBJ2-6	TRBD1	CASSVSGTGLAGANVLTF	TGTGCCAGCAGTGTGTCCGGGACAGGGTTAGCTGGGGCCAACGTCCTGACTTTC
once	TRBV7-2	TRBJ2-3	.	CASSLTLSGVTDTQYF	TGTGCCAGCAGCTTAACCCTATCAGGGGTTACAGATACGCAGTATTTT
.	TRBV27	TRBJ2-2	.	CASSFDDTNTGELFF	TGTGCCAGCAGTTTCGACGACACGAACACCGGGGAGCTGTTTTTT
.	TRBV5-1	TRBJ1-2	.	CASSLRQAEANYGYTF	TGCGCCAGCAGCCTTAGACAGGCCGAAGCTAACTATGGCTACACCTTC
.	TRBV4-2	TRBJ1-4	.	CASSQDGFNEKLFF	TGTGCCAGCAGCCAAGATGGCTTTAATGAAAAACTGTTTTTT
once	TRBV7-2	TRBJ1-1	TRBD1	CASSPSRDRGPVAFF	TGTGCCAGCAGCCCGTCCCGGGACAGGGGGCCGGTAGCTTTCTTT
.	TRBV5-1	TRBJ1-2	.	CASSLAQGHGYTF	TGCGCCAGCAGCTTGGCACAGGGCCATGGCTACACCTTC
.	TRBV7-9	TRBJ2-2	.	CASSLVTGNPGELFF	TGTGCCAGCAGCTTAGTAACAGGGAATCCCGGGGAGCTGTTTTTT
.	TRBV19	TRBJ1-2	.	CASSMGQVYGYTF	TGTGCCAGTAGTATGGGGCAGGTCTATGGCTACACCTTC
.	TRBV5-6	TRBJ1-6	.	CASSLQYPPLHF	TGTGCCAGCAGCTTGCAGTACCCACCCCTCCACTTT
.	TRBV7-2	TRBJ2-1	.	CASSLKDSSYNEQFF	TGTGCCAGCAGCTTAAAGGACAGCTCCTACAATGAGCAGTTCTTC
.	TRBV12-3/TRBV12-4	TRBJ1-2	.	CVSLRGGYTF	TGTGTCAGTTTGCGGGGTGGCTACACCTTC